The 26 T cell receptor beta chains below come from one sample, sequenced in a study of molecular identifiers for immune sequencing clone quantification. One entry per CDR3 protein, called by TCRdb with MiXCR from the PCR reads. Of about 640,000 distinct CDR3 sequences in the sample, about 20% were seen once. The sample was naive CD8+ T cells from blood, with Jurkat cell RNA spiked in. Noted subset: FACS-sorted CD8+CD4-CCR7+CD45RA+ naive T cells. The receptors come from a human donor in good health. Some libraries in this study had Jurkat cell RNA spiked in.

About this clonotype itself: A much larger clone differs by one base, so this may be a read error. The chain joins TRBV7-9 to TRBJ2-7, with TRBD2 matching over 15 bases. Trimming removed 4 bases from V and 6 bases from J; junction bases left unmatched: 10. Germline V gene data show CDR1 as SEHNR and CDR2 as FQNEAQ (reference sequence). The CDR3 is 17 residues long. The CDR3 DNA reads TGTGCCAGCAGCTACCCGGGACTAGCGGGGGGAGGGAGCGAGCAGTACTTC. Amino acids: CASSYPGLAGGGSEQYF.

This clonotype occurred a few times. V and J are TRBV6-6 and TRBJ2-7; no definite D call. This CDR3 spans 13 amino acids. V lost 4 bases and J lost 0, with 7 bases in between. Germline CDR1 is MNHNY and CDR2 is SVGAGI (reference sequence). In nucleotides, the CDR3 is TGTGCCAGCAGTTCCGACACCTCCTACGAGCAGTACTTC. This translates into CASSSDTSYEQYF.

This clonotype was counted at least ten times. The V and J genes are TRBV6-2 or TRBV6-3 and TRBJ1-1; D remains ambiguous. With 7 bases removed from V and 2 bases from J, the gap between germline ends came to 14 bases. Germline assignment: CDR1 MNHEY and CDR2 SVGEGT. This CDR3 region has 14 residues. The CDR3 DNA follows: TGTGCCAGCACCAGACAATCGAGCAACACTGAAGCTTTCTTT. Translation gives CASTRQSSNTEAFF.

With respect to this clonotype: A much larger clone differs from this one at a single base, so this may be a read error. This chain joins TRBV28 and TRBJ1-5, with 7 bases identical to TRBD1. The CDR3 totals 18 residues. Germline CDR1 MDHEN, CDR2 SYDVKM. After removal of 3 bases from V and 0 bases from J, the junction contained 11 bases not matched to a gene. The CDR3: CASSFMITGAYSNQPQHF. The DNA for the CDR3 is TGTGCCAGCAGTTTCATGATTACAGGGGCTTATAGCAATCAGCCCCAGCATTTT.

Points on this clonotype: A read error may be the cause here, since a much bigger clone is one base away. CDR3 in DNA: TGCGCCAGCAGCTTCGGCAGTGAAAGCGAGCAGTACTTC. It encodes CASSFGSESEQYF. The chain links TRBV5-1 to TRBJ2-7; D is uncertain. The CDR3 runs 13 residues. V was shortened by 2 bases and J by 6 bases, with 12 bases between the two germline ends. Germline values: CDR1 SGHRS, CDR2 YFSETQ.

This clonotype appeared many times. The rearrangement joins TRBV18 to TRBJ1-1; D perhaps matches TRBD1 (5 bases). Germline assignment: CDR1 KGHSH and CDR2 LQKENI. The CDR3 sequence is 14 residues long. Trimming stripped 0 bases from V and 10 bases from J, with 15 bases between. CDR3 DNA: TGTGCCAGCTCACCACCGGGGAGGGGTAGCGTAGCTTTCTTT. Its protein is CASSPPGRGSVAFF.

This clonotype was seen repeatedly, ten times or more. The chain carries TRBV12-3 or TRBV12-4 and TRBJ2-3, with 7 bases aligning to TRBD2. The CDR3 covers 15 residues. After removal of 6 bases from V and 5 bases from J, the junction contained 11 bases not matched to a gene. The CDR3: CASSTKRDPRDTQYF. As DNA, the CDR3 is TGTGCCAGCAGCACCAAGCGGGACCCACGAGATACGCAGTATTTT.

This clonotype was detected many times. This chain joins TRBV27 and TRBJ1-5; D is possibly TRBD1 (6 bases). Trimming removed 3 bases at V and 6 bases at J, with 18 bases between. Germline CDR1 MNHEY, CDR2 SMNVEV (reference sequence). The CDR3 totals 16 residues. CDR3 sequence (DNA): TGTGCCAGCAGTTTTTCCAGGGGCCCTCTTGGTCAGCCCCAGCATTTT. Translated, it gives CASSFSRGPLGQPQHF.

This clonotype appeared many times. V is TRBV6-6 and J is TRBJ2-1; 11 nucleotides match TRBD1. The germline CDR1 and CDR2 sequences are MNHNY and SVGAGI (reference sequence). Trimming took 5 bases from V and 7 from J; bases not matched to a gene: 13. This CDR3 has 17 residues. CDR3 residues: CASSQPPGQGGDNEQFF. The CDR3 bases are TGTGCCAGCAGTCAACCGCCGGGACAGGGGGGGGATAATGAGCAGTTCTTC.

This clonotype was picked up many times. This chain uses TRBV6-5 with TRBJ2-3, with TRBD1 matching over 7 bases. The CDR3 has 14 amino acids. Germline trimming cut 6 bases from V and 4 bases from J; bases unmatched to any gene: 7. Per germline, CDR1 MNHEY and CDR2 SVGAGI. The CDR3 coding sequence is TGTGCCAGCAGCCTCGGACAGGAAGCAGATACGCAGTATTTT. Encoded protein: CASSLGQEADTQYF.

The CDR3 is CASSLSGSQDEQYF. The CDR3 nucleotides are TGTGCCAGCAGCTTAAGCGGGAGTCAAGACGAGCAGTACTTC. The chain carries TRBV7-2 and TRBJ2-7; 8 nucleotides match TRBD2. The CDR3 runs to 14 residues. CDR1 SGHTA and CDR2 FQGNSA come from the germline V gene. V was pared by 2 bases and J by 5 bases, with 5 bases of the junction left unmatched.

The chain joins TRBV20-1 to TRBJ1-4; D ambiguous. The CDR3 is 13 amino acids. V shed 1 base and J shed 7 bases, with 10 bases lying between them. The germline CDR1 and CDR2 sequences are DFQATT and SNEGSKA (reference sequence). The CDR3 DNA reads as TGCAGTGCTAGAGCCCAAGCCAGTGAAAAACTGTTTTTT. It translates to CSARAQASEKLFF.

To note about this clonotype: Compared with germline, one end of the junction differs, possibly owing to a read error. The chain recombines TRBV2 with TRBJ1-3; D may be TRBD1 (6 bases). CDR1 SNHLY and CDR2 FYNNEI come from the germline V gene. CDR3 length equals 15 residues. CDR3 region: CAGSETGQRRNTIYF. Here the CDR3 DNA reads TGTGCCGGCAGTGAAACAGGGCAAAGGCGAAACACCATATATTTT.

The V and J genes are TRBV20-1 and TRBJ1-4; D not resolved. V was pared by 0 bases and J by 13 bases, with 12 bases between. CDR3 length equals 12 residues. Germline V gene data show CDR1 as DFQATT and CDR2 as SNEGSKA (reference sequence). As DNA, the CDR3 is TGCAGTGCTAGAGATTGGCTTGAGGGACTGTTTTTT. Its translation: CSARDWLEGLFF.

This clonotype was recorded at least ten times. The chain has TRBV28 and TRBJ2-5; D is possibly TRBD2 (5 bases). Looked up from germline, CDR1 is MDHEN and CDR2 is SYDVKM. Trimming pared 5 bases from V and 2 bases from J, leaving 9 bases between. CDR3 size: 13 residues. CDR3 loop: CASSPERQETQYF. CDR3 coding DNA: TGTGCCAGCAGTCCGGAGCGGCAAGAGACCCAGTACTTC.

In its sample, this clonotype was seen many times. This chain uses TRBV6-2 or TRBV6-3 with TRBJ2-1; 7 positions agree with TRBD1. The CDR3 covers 11 residues. The V gene's germline CDR1 is MNHEY and CDR2 SVGEGT. J was trimmed by 12 bases and V by 5 bases; bases with no gene match: 4. The CDR3 sequence is CASSSRTGQFF. The CDR3 DNA is TGTGCCAGCAGTAGTAGGACAGGGCAGTTCTTC.

To note about this clonotype: This may be a read error, as it is one base from a much larger clone. This chain connects TRBV7-9 to TRBJ1-2; D unclear. Trimming pared 1 base from V and 4 bases from J, leaving 13 bases between. CDR1 SEHNR and CDR2 FQNEAQ come from the germline V gene (reference sequence). CDR3 length: 15 residues. CDR3: CASSLEQPASYGYTF. The CDR3 coding sequence is TGTGCCAGCAGCTTAGAACAGCCAGCTAGCTATGGCTACACCTTC.

The rearrangement uses TRBV20-1 and TRBJ2-7; possible D gene TRBD2, 6 bases. V was trimmed by 0 bases and J by 2 bases, leaving 11 bases between them. Germline CDR1 and CDR2: DFQATT and SNEGSKA (reference sequence). The CDR3 has 14 amino acids. In DNA, the CDR3 is TGCAGTGCTAGAGAGAGTAGCGGTCCCTACGAGCAGTACTTC. Its protein is CSARESSGPYEQYF.

This clonotype has at least ten counts. V gene TRBV29-1 combines with J gene TRBJ2-7; TRBD1 aligns across 10 bases. The CDR3 has 14 residues. Per the germline V gene, CDR1 is SQVTM and CDR2 is ANQGSEA. The trim removed 1 base at V and 4 bases at J, leaving 4 bases unmatched. CDR3 nucleotide sequence: TGCAGCGTTGAAGTGAGGGACAGGGGTTACGAGCAGTACTTC. Its translation: CSVEVRDRGYEQYF.

Worth noting for this clonotype: A read error may explain this, as a much larger clone is one base away. The V call is TRBV7-8, the J call TRBJ2-4; D gene ambiguous. Trimming removed 8 bases at V and 6 bases at J, with 14 bases between. The CDR3 loop spans 13 amino acids. Germline loops: CDR1 SGHVS, CDR2 FQNEAQ. The CDR3 bases are TGTGCCAGCGGCTACCACTCAGGAAACATTCAGTACTTC. Translating it yields CASGYHSGNIQYF.

This clonotype was observed many times. The chain's CDR3 is CAWSEGTAYEQYF. CDR3 in DNA: TGTGCCTGGAGTGAGGGTACCGCTTACGAGCAGTACTTC. The chain couples TRBV30 to TRBJ2-7, with no clear D. Trimming removed 1 base from V and 4 bases from J, with 11 bases in between. Germline V gene lookup returns CDR1 GTSNPN and CDR2 SVGIG (reference sequence). The CDR3 is 13 residues long.

This clonotype was found many times. J is TRBJ2-3 and V is TRBV2; TRBD2 agrees at 8 bases. V gave up 3 bases and J gave up 4 bases; unmatched junction bases: 12. CDR3 length: 17 amino acids. Germline CDR1 and CDR2: SNHLY and FYNNEI. The CDR3 sequence is CASSEVISGGRPDTQYF. The CDR3, as DNA: TGTGCCAGCAGTGAGGTGATCAGCGGGGGCCGCCCAGATACGCAGTATTTT. Full variable domain (outside the CDR3, taken from reference TRBV2 and TRBJ2-3): EPEVTQTPSHQVTQMGQEVILRCVPISNHLYFYWYRQILGQKVEFLVSFYNNEISEKSEIFDDQFSVERPDGSNFTLKIRSTKLEDSAMYFCASSEVISGGRPDTQYFGPGTRLTVL.

This clonotype has ten or more counts. The rearrangement uses TRBV7-9 and TRBJ2-3, with 9 nucleotides matching TRBD2. After removal of 5 bases from V and 1 base from J, the junction contained 10 bases not matched to a gene. CDR3 size: 17 residues. Germline CDR1 reads SEHNR; CDR2 reads FQNEAQ (reference sequence). CDR3 sequence (DNA): TGTGCCAGCAGCCTCCCTGGGCTAGCGGGGCGCACAGATACGCAGTATTTT. Its translation is CASSLPGLAGRTDTQYF.

V is TRBV19 and J is TRBJ2-7; tentatively, D is TRBD1 (5 bases). This CDR3 has 15 residues. Trimming left V 0 bases short and J 5 bases short, with 14 bases between. Germline CDR1 reads LNHDA; CDR2 reads SQIVND (reference sequence). CDR3 protein: CASSIDWGRRDEQYF. The CDR3 nucleotides read TGTGCCAGTAGTATAGATTGGGGCAGAAGGGACGAGCAGTACTTC.

On this clonotype: One base away lies a much larger clone, so this may be a sequencing read error. The rearrangement joins TRBV9 to TRBJ1-4, with D perhaps TRBD1 (5 bases). Per germline, CDR1 SGDLS and CDR2 YYNGEE. This CDR3 has 17 amino acids. Between the trimmed V and J ends, which lost 4 bases and 5 bases, there was a span of 21 bases. The CDR3 is CASSPSPLPDKNEKLFF. The CDR3 coding sequence is TGTGCCAGCAGCCCCTCCCCCCTCCCGGACAAAAATGAAAAACTGTTTTTT. Based on the CDR3 plus reference TRBV9 and TRBJ1-4, the full variable domain is DSGVTQTPKHLITATGQRVTLRCSPRSGDLSVYWYQQSLDQGLQFLIQYYNGEERAKGNILERFSAQQFPDLHSELNLSSLELGDSALYFCASSPSPLPDKNEKLFFGSGTQLSVL.

This chain links TRBV24-1 with TRBJ2-3; tentatively, D is TRBD1 (5 bases). Germline CDR1 KGHDR, CDR2 SFDVKD. The CDR3 extends over 16 amino acids. The ends were cut back, 3 bases at V and 3 bases at J, with 15 bases in the middle. The CDR3 region is CATSDTPTAYTDTQYF. For the CDR3, the DNA is TGTGCCACCAGTGATACCCCGACAGCCTATACAGATACGCAGTATTTT.